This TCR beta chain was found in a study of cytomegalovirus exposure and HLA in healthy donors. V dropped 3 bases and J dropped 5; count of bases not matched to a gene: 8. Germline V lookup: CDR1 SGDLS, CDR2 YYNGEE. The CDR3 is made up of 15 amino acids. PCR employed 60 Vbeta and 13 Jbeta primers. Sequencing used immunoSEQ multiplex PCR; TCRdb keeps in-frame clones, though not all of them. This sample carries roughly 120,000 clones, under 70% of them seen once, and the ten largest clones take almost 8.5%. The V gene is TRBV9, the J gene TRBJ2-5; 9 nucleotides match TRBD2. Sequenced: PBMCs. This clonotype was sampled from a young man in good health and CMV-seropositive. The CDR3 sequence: CASSGGAGGPETQYF. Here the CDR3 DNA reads TGTGCCAGCAGCGGCGGGGCGGGGGGGCCGGAGACCCAGTACTTC.